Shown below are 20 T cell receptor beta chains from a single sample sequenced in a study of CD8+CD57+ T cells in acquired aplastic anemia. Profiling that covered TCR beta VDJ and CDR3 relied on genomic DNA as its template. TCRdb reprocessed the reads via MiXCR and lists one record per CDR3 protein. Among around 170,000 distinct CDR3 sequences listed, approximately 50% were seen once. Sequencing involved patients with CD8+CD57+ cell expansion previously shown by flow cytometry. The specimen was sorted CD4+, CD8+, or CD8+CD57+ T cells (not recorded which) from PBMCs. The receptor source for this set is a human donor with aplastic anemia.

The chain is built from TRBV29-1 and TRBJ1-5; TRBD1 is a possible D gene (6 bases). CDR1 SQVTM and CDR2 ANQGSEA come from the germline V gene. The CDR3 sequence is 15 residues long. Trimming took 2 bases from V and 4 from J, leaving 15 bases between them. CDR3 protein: CSVEKGGTGNQPQHF. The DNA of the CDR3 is TGCAGCGTTGAAAAAGGGGGAACAGGGAATCAGCCCCAGCATTTT. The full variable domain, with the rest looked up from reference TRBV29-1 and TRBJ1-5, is SAVISQKPSRDICQRGTSLTIQCQVDSQVTMMFWYRQQPGQSLTLIATANQGSEATYESGFVIDKFPISRPNLTFSTLTVSNMSPEDSSIYLCSVEKGGTGNQPQHFGDGTRLSIL.

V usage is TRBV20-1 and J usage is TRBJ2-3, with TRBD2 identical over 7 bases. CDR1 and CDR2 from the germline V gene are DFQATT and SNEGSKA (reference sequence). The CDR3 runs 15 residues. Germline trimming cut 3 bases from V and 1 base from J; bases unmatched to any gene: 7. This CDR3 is CSASLRLAGTDTQYF. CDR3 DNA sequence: TGCAGTGCTAGTCTTAGACTAGCTGGCACAGATACGCAGTATTTT.

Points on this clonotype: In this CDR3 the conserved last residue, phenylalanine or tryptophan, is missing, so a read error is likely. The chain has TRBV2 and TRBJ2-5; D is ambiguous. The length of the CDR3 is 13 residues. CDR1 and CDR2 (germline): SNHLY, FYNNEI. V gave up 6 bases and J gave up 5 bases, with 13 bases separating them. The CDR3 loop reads CASSRSKPETQYS. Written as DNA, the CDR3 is TGTGCCAGCAGCCGATCTAAGCCCGAGACCCAGTACTCC.

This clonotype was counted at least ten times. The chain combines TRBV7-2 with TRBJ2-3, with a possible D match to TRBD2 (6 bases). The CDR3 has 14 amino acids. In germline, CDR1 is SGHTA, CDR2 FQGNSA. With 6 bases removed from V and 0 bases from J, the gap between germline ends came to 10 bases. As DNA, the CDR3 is TGTGCCAGCAGATCTGGGGGGAGCACAGATACGCAGTATTTT. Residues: CASRSGGSTDTQYF. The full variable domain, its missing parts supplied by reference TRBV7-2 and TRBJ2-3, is GAGVSQSPSNKVTEKGKDVELRCDPISGHTALYWYRQSLGQGLEFLIYFQGNSAPDKSGLPSDRFSAERTGGSVSTLTIQRTQQEDSAVYLCASRSGGSTDTQYFGPGTRLTVL.

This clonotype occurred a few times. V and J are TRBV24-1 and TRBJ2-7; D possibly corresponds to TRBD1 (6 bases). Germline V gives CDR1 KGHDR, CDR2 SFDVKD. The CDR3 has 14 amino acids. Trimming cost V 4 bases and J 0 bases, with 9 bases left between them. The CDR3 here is CATSDPRGSYEQYF. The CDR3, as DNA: TGTGCCACCAGTGACCCCAGGGGCTCCTACGAGCAGTACTTC.

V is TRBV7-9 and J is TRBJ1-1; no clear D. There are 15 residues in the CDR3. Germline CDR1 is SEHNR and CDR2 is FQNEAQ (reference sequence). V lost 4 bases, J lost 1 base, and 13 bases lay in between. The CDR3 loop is CASSSLVATNTEAFF. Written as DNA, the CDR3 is TGTGCCAGCAGCTCCCTGGTGGCAACGAACACTGAAGCTTTCTTT.

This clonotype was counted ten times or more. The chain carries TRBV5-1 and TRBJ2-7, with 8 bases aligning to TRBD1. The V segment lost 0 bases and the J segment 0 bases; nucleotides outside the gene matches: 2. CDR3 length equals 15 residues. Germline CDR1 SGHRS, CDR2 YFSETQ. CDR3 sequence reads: CASSLGGTGSYEQYF. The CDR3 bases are TGCGCCAGCAGCTTGGGTGGGACAGGCTCCTACGAGCAGTACTTC.

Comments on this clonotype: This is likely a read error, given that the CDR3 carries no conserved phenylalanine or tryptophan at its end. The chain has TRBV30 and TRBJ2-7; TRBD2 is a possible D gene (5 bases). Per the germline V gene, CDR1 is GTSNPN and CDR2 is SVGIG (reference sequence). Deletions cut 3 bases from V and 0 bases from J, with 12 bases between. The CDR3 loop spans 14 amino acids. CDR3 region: CAWSSGGSSYEQYS. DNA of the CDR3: TGTGCCTGGAGCTCCGGTGGGAGCTCCTACGAGCAGTACTCC.

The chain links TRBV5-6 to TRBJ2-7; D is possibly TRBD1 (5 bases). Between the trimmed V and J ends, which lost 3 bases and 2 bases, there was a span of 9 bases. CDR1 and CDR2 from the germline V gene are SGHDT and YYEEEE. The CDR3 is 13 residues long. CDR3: CASSSRQTYEQYF. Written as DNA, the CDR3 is TGTGCCAGCAGCTCGAGACAGACCTACGAGCAGTACTTC.

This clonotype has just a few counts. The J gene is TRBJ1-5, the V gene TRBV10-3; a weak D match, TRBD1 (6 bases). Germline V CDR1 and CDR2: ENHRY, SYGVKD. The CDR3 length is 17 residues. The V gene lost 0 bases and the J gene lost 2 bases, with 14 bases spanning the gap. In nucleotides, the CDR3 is TGTGCCATCAGTGAGTCCGTAAGGACAGCCGGCAATCAGCCCCAGCATTTT. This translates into CAISESVRTAGNQPQHF.

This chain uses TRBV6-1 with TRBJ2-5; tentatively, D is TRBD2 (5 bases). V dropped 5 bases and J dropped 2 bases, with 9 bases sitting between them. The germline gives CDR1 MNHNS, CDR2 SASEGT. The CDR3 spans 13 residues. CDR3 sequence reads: CASSRGWQETQYF. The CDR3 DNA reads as TGTGCCAGCAGTCGGGGTTGGCAAGAGACCCAGTACTTC.

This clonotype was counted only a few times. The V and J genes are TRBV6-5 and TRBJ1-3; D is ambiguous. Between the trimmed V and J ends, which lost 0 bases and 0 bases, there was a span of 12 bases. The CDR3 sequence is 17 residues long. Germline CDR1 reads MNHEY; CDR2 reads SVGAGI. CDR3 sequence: CASSYSWDANSGNTIYF. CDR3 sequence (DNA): TGTGCCAGCAGTTACTCGTGGGATGCTAACTCTGGAAACACCATATATTTT.

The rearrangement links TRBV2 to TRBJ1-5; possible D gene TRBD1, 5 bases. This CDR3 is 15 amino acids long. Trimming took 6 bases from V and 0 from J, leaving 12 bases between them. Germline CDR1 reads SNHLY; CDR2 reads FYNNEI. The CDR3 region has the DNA TGTGCCAGCAGGGGGGACGGGGATAGCAATCAGCCCCAGCATTTT. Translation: CASRGDGDSNQPQHF.

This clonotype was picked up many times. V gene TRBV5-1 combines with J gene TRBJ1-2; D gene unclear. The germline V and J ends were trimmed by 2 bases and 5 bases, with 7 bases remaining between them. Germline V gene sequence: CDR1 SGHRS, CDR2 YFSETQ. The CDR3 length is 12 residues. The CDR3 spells CASSLGMYGYTF. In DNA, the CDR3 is TGCGCCAGCAGCTTAGGCATGTATGGCTACACCTTC.

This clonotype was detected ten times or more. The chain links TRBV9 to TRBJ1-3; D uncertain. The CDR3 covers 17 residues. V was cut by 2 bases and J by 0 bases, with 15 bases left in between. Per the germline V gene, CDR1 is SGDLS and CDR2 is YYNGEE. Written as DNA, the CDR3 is TGTGCCAGCAGCGTGGGTCGCAGTCGGAGCTCTGGAAACACCATATATTTT. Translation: CASSVGRSRSSGNTIYF.

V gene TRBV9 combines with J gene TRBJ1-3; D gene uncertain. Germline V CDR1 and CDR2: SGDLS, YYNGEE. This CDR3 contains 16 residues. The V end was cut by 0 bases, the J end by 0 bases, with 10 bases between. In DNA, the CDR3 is TGTGCCAGCAGCGTAGGTGATAAGTCCTCTGGAAACACCATATATTTT. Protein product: CASSVGDKSSGNTIYF.

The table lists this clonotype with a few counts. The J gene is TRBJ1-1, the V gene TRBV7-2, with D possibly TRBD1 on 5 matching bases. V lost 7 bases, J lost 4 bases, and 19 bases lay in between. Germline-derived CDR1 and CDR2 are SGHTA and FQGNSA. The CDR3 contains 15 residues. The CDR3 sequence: CASTLFGGAGTEAFF. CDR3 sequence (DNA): TGTGCCAGCACCCTATTCGGAGGGGCAGGCACTGAAGCTTTCTTT. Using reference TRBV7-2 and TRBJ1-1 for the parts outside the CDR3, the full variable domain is GAGVSQSPSNKVTEKGKDVELRCDPISGHTALYWYRQSLGQGLEFLIYFQGNSAPDKSGLPSDRFSAERTGGSVSTLTIQRTQQEDSAVYLCASTLFGGAGTEAFFGQGTRLTVV.

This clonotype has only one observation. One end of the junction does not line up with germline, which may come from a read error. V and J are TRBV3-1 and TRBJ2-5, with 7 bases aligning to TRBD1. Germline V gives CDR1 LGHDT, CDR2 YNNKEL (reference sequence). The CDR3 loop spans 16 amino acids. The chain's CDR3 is CARSQEVGGQQETQYF. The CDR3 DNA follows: TGTGCCCGCAGCCAAGAGGTTGGGGGACAGCAAGAGACCCAGTACTTC.

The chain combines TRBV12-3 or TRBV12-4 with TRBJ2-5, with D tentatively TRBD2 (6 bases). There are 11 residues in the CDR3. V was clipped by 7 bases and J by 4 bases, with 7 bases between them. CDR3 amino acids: CASKEGETQYF. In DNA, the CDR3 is TGTGCCAGCAAGGAGGGAGAGACCCAGTACTTC.

DNA of the CDR3: TGTGCCAGCAGCTTAAGGGCAGGGGAATCCTACGAGCAGTACTTC. Amino acids: CASSLRAGESYEQYF. V usage is TRBV7-9 and J usage is TRBJ2-7; maybe TRBD1 (6 bases). Trimming took off 2 bases at V and 1 base at J, with 12 bases between the two ends. CDR3 length: 15 amino acids. Germline V gene sequence: CDR1 SEHNR, CDR2 FQNEAQ (reference sequence).